These 12 T cell receptor beta chains originate from one sample sequenced in a study of cytomegalovirus exposure and HLA in healthy donors. Primers: 60 Vbeta forward and 13 Jbeta reverse. Generated by immunoSEQ multiplex PCR, the TCRdb table keeps only in-frame clones and is missing some. The sample includes under 200,000 clones, 75% to 80% of them seen just once. Source material: PBMCs. The source of these receptors is a woman in her thirties or forties in good health and CMV-seronegative.

The rearrangement links TRBV18 to TRBJ1-2, with D perhaps TRBD1 (6 bases). Germline CDR1 reads KGHSH; CDR2 reads LQKENI. V was trimmed by 5 bases and J by 1 base, leaving 11 bases between them. This CDR3 is 14 amino acids long. The CDR3 DNA reads TGTGCCAGCTCAGAGGACAGAAATAACTATGGCTACACCTTC. Residues: CASSEDRNNYGYTF.

In its sample, this clone was seen once. The V and J genes are TRBV27 and TRBJ1-1, with 7 bases that match TRBD1. V lost 9 bases to trimming and J lost 6 bases; unmatched junction nucleotides: 10. CDR3 length: 13 residues. Germline CDR1 MNHEY, CDR2 SMNVEV (reference sequence). The CDR3 is CASRSSGTAEAFF. The CDR3 DNA sequence: TGTGCCAGTCGATCCTCCGGGACAGCTGAAGCTTTCTTT.

This chain connects TRBV5-6 to TRBJ2-5; D possibly corresponds to TRBD1 (6 bases). Trimming took off 4 bases at V and 2 bases at J, with 12 bases between the two ends. The CDR3 loop spans 14 amino acids. Germline CDR1 is SGHDT and CDR2 is YYEEEE. This CDR3 is CASSQGTAQETQYF. The CDR3, as DNA: TGTGCCAGCAGCCAGGGGACGGCGCAAGAGACCCAGTACTTC.

This sequence joins TRBV7-9 and TRBJ2-6; TRBD1 matches 7 bases. This CDR3 region has 16 residues. With 4 bases clipped from V and 1 base from J, the junction kept 4 bases outside the gene matches. CDR1 is SEHNR and CDR2 is FQNEAQ in the germline V gene (reference sequence). CDR3: CASSSRQGSGANVLTF. CDR3 DNA sequence: TGTGCCAGCAGCTCAAGACAGGGTTCTGGGGCCAACGTCCTGACTTTC.

The rearrangement uses TRBV9 and TRBJ1-2; 7 nucleotides line up with TRBD1. The CDR3 is made up of 14 amino acids. J was trimmed by 8 bases and V by 3 bases; bases with no gene match: 10. Germline V gives CDR1 SGDLS, CDR2 YYNGEE. DNA for the CDR3: TGTGCCAGCAGCGCGGCGGGGACACAGGGGGGCTACACCTTC. Protein product: CASSAAGTQGGYTF.

V gene TRBV6-5 combines with J gene TRBJ1-5; TRBD1 is a possible D gene (5 bases). V dropped 7 bases and J dropped 4 bases, with 11 bases sitting between them. Germline CDR1 is MNHEY and CDR2 is SVGAGI. This CDR3 spans 13 amino acids. The CDR3 region is CASTRQLNQPQHF. CDR3 coding DNA: TGTGCCAGCACCAGACAGCTGAATCAGCCCCAGCATTTT.

The chain uses TRBV19 and TRBJ1-1; 7 bases fit TRBD1. J lost 1 base, V lost 2 bases, and 7 bases had no gene match. The CDR3 extends over 16 amino acids. Germline-derived CDR1 and CDR2 are LNHDA and SQIVND (reference sequence). The CDR3 region is CASSITDRVTNTEAFF. The CDR3 nucleotides are TGTGCCAGTAGTATAACCGACAGGGTAACGAACACTGAAGCTTTCTTT.

The chain links TRBV10-2 to TRBJ1-2, with D maybe TRBD1 (6 bases). Trimming shortened V by 9 bases and J by 5 bases, and 16 bases separated the two germline ends. Germline V gene sequence: CDR1 WSHSY, CDR2 SAAADI. The CDR3 has 13 amino acids. The chain's CDR3 is CASSTGNVYGYTF. The CDR3 coding sequence is TGCGCCAGTTCGACAGGAAATGTTTATGGCTACACCTTC.

J is TRBJ2-5 and V is TRBV5-1, with a possible D match to TRBD2 (7 bases). The ends were cut back, 4 bases at V and 1 base at J, with 14 bases in the middle. The CDR3 spans 15 residues. In germline, CDR1 is SGHRS, CDR2 YFSETQ. The CDR3, as DNA: TGCGCCAGCAGCGCTTCTGGGGGGGCCCAAGAGACCCAGTACTTC. Protein sequence: CASSASGGAQETQYF.

In this sample, this clone turned up once. The DNA of the CDR3 is TGTGCCAGCAGTGGAGGACTAGCGGGGGGGAGATTCTTGGAGCAGTACTTC. Amino acid sequence: CASSGGLAGGRFLEQYF. V and J are TRBV25-1 and TRBJ2-7; 15 positions match TRBD2. Germline V gene data show CDR1 as MGHDK and CDR2 as SYGVNS. The CDR3 covers 17 residues. V trimming: 4 bases; J trimming: 7 bases; junction bases outside the gene matches: 11.

The genes are TRBV5-6 and TRBJ2-2, with D unclear. This CDR3 is 15 amino acids long. Germline V gene sequence: CDR1 SGHDT, CDR2 YYEEEE. V was shortened by 2 bases and J by 2 bases, with 10 bases between the two germline ends. CDR3 protein: CASSFRLDNTGELFF. CDR3 nucleotide sequence: TGTGCCAGCAGCTTCAGGCTCGATAACACCGGGGAGCTGTTTTTT.

The rearrangement joins TRBV27 to TRBJ2-6, with 10 nucleotides matching TRBD1. Germline V gives CDR1 MNHEY, CDR2 SMNVEV (reference sequence). CDR3 length: 18 amino acids. V lost 8 bases and J lost 0; bases outside the gene matches: 10. CDR3 amino acids: CASADRGSFFSGANVLTF. In nucleotides, the CDR3 is TGTGCCAGCGCGGACAGGGGGTCTTTTTTCTCTGGGGCCAACGTCCTGACTTTC. Using reference TRBV27 and TRBJ2-6 for the parts outside the CDR3, the full variable domain is EAQVTQNPRYLITVTGKKLTVTCSQNMNHEYMSWYRQDPGLGLRQIYYSMNVEVTDKGDVPEGYKVSRKEKRNFPLILESPSPNQTSLYFCASADRGSFFSGANVLTFGAGSRLTVL.